This TCR beta chain was captured by sequencing in a study of T-cell memory formation after mild COVID-19. Overall study context: In these data, TCR clusters were largely donor specific.

For this clonotype: The antigen is unknown.

The CDR3 contains 14 residues. The V and J ends lost 1 base and 1 base respectively, with 7 bases between them. Germline values: CDR1 SGDLS, CDR2 YYNGEE. Constant-segment primers served in 5'RACE that generated TCR alpha and TCR beta cDNA libraries bearing sample barcodes and UMIs. TCRdb ran MiXCR on the 5' RACE reads and lists one entry per CDR3 protein. The sample holds hundreds of thousands of distinct CDR3 sequences, less than 25% seen once. Study findings and constraints: CD4+ bias marked clones expanding day 15 to 37, unlike balanced contracting clones. Pre-infection memory carried some responding clones, suggesting that cross-reactive memory joined.

This chain uses TRBV9 with TRBJ2-3; D is perhaps TRBD2 (5 bases). This TCR was sampled from an adult woman who had mild COVID-19 (a few samples of this study predate the infection). Cell type and time point are not known. Specimen: PBMCs or a T cell subset sorted from them (not recorded which). CDR3 bases: TGTGCCAGCAGCGTAATGGGAGGCACAGATACGCAGTATTTT. This gives the protein CASSVMGGTDTQYF.